The 26 T cell receptor beta chains in this list originate from one sample, sequenced in a study of blood T cell repertoires in COVID-19. Method: immunoSEQ multiplex PCR; TCRdb's copy keeps in-frame clones and lacks some. The sample includes about 140,000 clones, about 81% seen only once; the top ten take less than 5%. The specimen was peripheral blood. The receptor set was obtained from a woman older than 75 with acute or convalescent COVID-19.

The genes are TRBV28 and TRBJ1-4; D perhaps matches TRBD1 (6 bases). Germline assignment: CDR1 MDHEN and CDR2 SYDVKM. Trimming pared 5 bases from V and 3 bases from J, leaving 13 bases between. CDR3 length: 15 amino acids. CDR3 DNA: TGTGCCAGCAGTCGCACAGGGTCAGCTAATGAAAAACTGTTTTTT. Translated, it gives CASSRTGSANEKLFF.

In this sample, this clone turned up once. J is TRBJ1-1 and V is TRBV6-5, with D unclear. Trimming left V 6 bases short and J 2 bases short, with 10 bases between. The V gene's germline CDR1 is MNHEY and CDR2 SVGAGI. The CDR3 consists of 13 residues. The CDR3 here is CASRHQHNTEAFF. Written as DNA, the CDR3 is TGTGCCAGCAGACATCAACACAACACTGAAGCTTTCTTT.

This sequence joins TRBV5-1 and TRBJ2-1, with a weak D call TRBD2 (5 bases). The CDR3 is 14 amino acids. Germline V gives CDR1 SGHRS, CDR2 YFSETQ. Trimming took off 6 bases at V and 6 bases at J, with 16 bases between the two ends. The CDR3 DNA sequence: TGCGCCAGCACCCCCCAGGCTACTAGCAATGAGCAGTTCTTC. This sequence encodes CASTPQATSNEQFF.

The table lists this clone with a few counts. The CDR3 sequence is CASSPRDRGAQYF. The CDR3 DNA sequence: TGTGCCAGCAGCCCCCGGGACAGGGGAGCGCAGTATTTT. The chain couples TRBV11-3 to TRBJ2-3; 10 bases match TRBD1. Trimming cost V 5 bases and J 10 bases; bases outside gene matches: 6. This CDR3 contains 13 residues. CDR1 and CDR2 (germline): SGHNT, YENEEA.

V and J are TRBV20-1 and TRBJ1-1, with TRBD1 as a possible D gene (6 bases). The V and J ends lost 6 bases and 4 bases respectively, with 9 bases between them. Germline-derived CDR1 and CDR2 are DFQATT and SNEGSKA (reference sequence). The CDR3 consists of 11 residues. CDR3 protein: CSATGFTEAFF. The DNA of the CDR3 is TGCAGTGCCACAGGGTTCACTGAAGCTTTCTTT.

V gene TRBV2 combines with J gene TRBJ1-5; maybe TRBD1 (6 bases). Germline loops: CDR1 SNHLY, CDR2 FYNNEI. The CDR3 spans 16 residues. V was clipped by 7 bases and J by 4 bases, with 20 bases between them. DNA for the CDR3: TGTGCCAGCACCGAGCAGGGGCCCCTCTTAAATCAGCCCCAGCATTTT. It yields the protein CASTEQGPLLNQPQHF.

The chain carries TRBV5-4 and TRBJ1-4; 8 nucleotides match TRBD1. V lost 4 bases, J lost 4 bases, and 9 bases stayed unmatched. The germline V gene encodes CDR1 SGHNT and CDR2 YYREEE (reference sequence). The length of the CDR3 is 16 residues. Written as DNA, the CDR3 is TGTGCCAGCAGCCCCGGACAGGGCTCCTTTAATGAAAAACTGTTTTTT. Amino acid sequence: CASSPGQGSFNEKLFF.

The genes are TRBV5-1 and TRBJ2-2; 9 nucleotides align to TRBD1. The length of the CDR3 is 15 residues. With V trimmed by 6 bases and J by 1 base, 4 bases remained unmatched. CDR1 is SGHRS and CDR2 is YFSETQ in the germline V gene. Here the CDR3 reads CASIQDRGNTGELFF. CDR3 bases: TGCGCCAGCATACAGGACAGGGGGAACACCGGGGAGCTGTTTTTT.

The J gene is TRBJ2-3, the V gene TRBV19; TRBD1 might be the D (5 bases). Trimming removed 1 base at V and 4 bases at J, with 9 bases between. CDR1 LNHDA and CDR2 SQIVND come from the germline V gene (reference sequence). This CDR3 is 14 amino acids long. CDR3 nucleotides: TGTGCCAGTAGTATAGGGGGCAGTGCAGATACGCAGTATTTT. Translated, it gives CASSIGGSADTQYF.

V usage is TRBV27 and J usage is TRBJ1-5, with a tentative D call TRBD1 (6 bases). V dropped 5 bases and J dropped 6 bases, with 11 bases sitting between them. The CDR3 is 13 amino acids. The germline CDR1 and CDR2 sequences are MNHEY and SMNVEV (reference sequence). The CDR3 is CASSRGGTQPQHF. The CDR3 nucleotides are TGTGCCAGCAGTAGGGGGGGCACTCAGCCCCAGCATTTT.

This rearrangement joins TRBV20-1 to TRBJ2-7; 7 bases align to TRBD1. Germline lookup yields CDR1 DFQATT and CDR2 SNEGSKA (reference sequence). The CDR3 has 14 residues. The J segment lost 4 bases and the V segment lost 4 bases, leaving 10 bases of the junction unmatched. CDR3: CSANDRADLYEQYF. The CDR3 DNA is TGCAGTGCTAATGACAGGGCGGATCTTTACGAGCAGTACTTC.

The V gene is TRBV5-8, the J gene TRBJ1-3; D is unresolved. Germline lookup yields CDR1 SGHTS and CDR2 YDEGEE. Trimming took 4 bases from V and 16 from J, leaving 15 bases between them. The CDR3 sequence is 11 residues long. CDR3 DNA sequence: TGTGCCAGCAGCCTGGCTCCCCGTCGGTATTTT. As protein: CASSLAPRRYF.

V gene TRBV5-4 combines with J gene TRBJ1-6, with 8 positions matching TRBD1. The ends lost 2 bases at V and 5 bases at J; junction bases unmatched: 6. The CDR3 is made up of 16 amino acids. CDR1 is SGHNT, CDR2 YYREEE, per germline (reference sequence). The CDR3 here is CASSFSPTGDNSPLHF. The CDR3, as DNA: TGTGCCAGCAGCTTCTCACCGACAGGGGATAATTCACCCCTCCACTTT.

V gene TRBV7-9 combines with J gene TRBJ2-7, with 9 bases that match TRBD2. Germline V gene lookup returns CDR1 SEHNR and CDR2 FQNEAQ (reference sequence). V was clipped by 5 bases and J by 8 bases; unmatched bases: 7. The CDR3 totals 13 residues. The CDR3 DNA reads TGTGCCAGCAGCCCAAGGACTAGCGCGAAGCAGTACTTC. It is translated as CASSPRTSAKQYF.

The genes are TRBV4-1 and TRBJ1-3, with TRBD1 as a possible D gene (6 bases). This CDR3 comprises 16 residues. The V end lost 2 bases, the J end lost 4 bases, and 15 bases lay between the germline ends. Germline-derived CDR1 and CDR2 are MGHRA and YSYEKL. The CDR3 nucleotides read TGCGCCAGCAGCCAAACACAGGGTAGGCCAGGAAACACCATATATTTT. Protein: CASSQTQGRPGNTIYF.

V is TRBV15 and J is TRBJ1-5, with 8 bases aligning to TRBD1. Germline CDR1 reads LNHNV; CDR2 reads YYDKDF (reference sequence). The junction had 7 bases not matched to a gene; V was cut back by 5 bases and J by 4 bases. The CDR3 spans 15 residues. CDR3 nucleotide sequence: TGTGCCACCAGCTCTCGACAGGGGTGGAATCAGCCCCAGCATTTT. Residues: CATSSRQGWNQPQHF.

The chain couples TRBV28 to TRBJ1-5, with D possibly TRBD1 on 6 matching bases. The CDR3 has 16 residues. CDR1 MDHEN and CDR2 SYDVKM come from the germline V gene. Deletions cut 2 bases from V and 3 bases from J, with 14 bases between. The CDR3 DNA sequence: TGTGCCAGCAGTTTAAGGTTCAGGGGAGACAATCAGCCCCAGCATTTT. As protein: CASSLRFRGDNQPQHF.

The genes are TRBV7-2 and TRBJ2-1; 7 nucleotides align to TRBD2. From germline, CDR1 is SGHTA and CDR2 FQGNSA. The CDR3 totals 13 residues. Losses at the gene ends were 4 bases for V and 10 bases for J; bases not matched to a gene: 7. DNA of the CDR3: TGTGCCAGCAGCTGGGGCGGGAGAGGAGAGCAGTTCTTC. It encodes CASSWGGRGEQFF.

This clone was recorded once. A read error may produce the germline difference seen at one junction end. The chain links TRBV5-8 to TRBJ2-2; 8 positions agree with TRBD2. Germline CDR1 reads SGHTS; CDR2 reads YDEGEE. The CDR3 loop spans 16 amino acids. CDR3 amino acids: CASRFGTSPKTGELFF. CDR3 in DNA: TGTGCCAGCAGATTTGGGACTAGTCCGAAGACCGGGGAGCTGTTTTTT.

J is TRBJ2-7 and V is TRBV5-5; D remains ambiguous. V was pared by 0 bases and J by 3 bases, with 7 bases between. Germline V gene lookup returns CDR1 SGHKS and CDR2 YYEKEE (reference sequence). The CDR3 spans 13 residues. CDR3 sequence reads: CASSLAQVYEQYF. The CDR3 DNA is TGTGCCAGCAGCTTGGCGCAGGTCTACGAGCAGTACTTC. The full variable domain, its missing parts supplied by reference TRBV5-5 and TRBJ2-7, is DAGVTQSPTHLIKTRGQQVTLRCSPISGHKSVSWYQQVLGQGPQFIFQYYEKEERGRGNFPDRFSARQFPNYSSELNVNALLLGDSALYLCASSLAQVYEQYFGPGTRLTVT.

The chain couples TRBV10-1 to TRBJ2-5, with D hard to call. This CDR3 has 13 residues. The V end lost 2 bases, the J end lost 2 bases, and 6 bases lay between the germline ends. The germline CDR1 and CDR2 sequences are WNHNN and SYGVQD (reference sequence). The CDR3 DNA follows: TGCGCCAGCAGTGAGAGTAGTCAAGAGACCCAGTACTTC. Translating it yields CASSESSQETQYF.

The chain uses TRBV6-8 and TRBJ1-3, with 11 bases fitting TRBD1. V gave up 2 bases and J gave up 1 base; unmatched junction bases: 10. Germline V CDR1 and CDR2: MNHGY, SAAAGT. The CDR3 loop spans 19 amino acids. The CDR3 region has the DNA TGTGCCAGCAGTTACCCCTATCACGGGACAGGGGGATCTGGAAACACCATATATTTT. Translation: CASSYPYHGTGGSGNTIYF.

The rearrangement links TRBV10-3 to TRBJ1-1, with 10 bases matching TRBD1. The CDR3 covers 15 residues. The germline gives CDR1 ENHRY, CDR2 SYGVKD. V lost 3 bases and J lost 1; bases outside the gene matches: 2. The CDR3 loop reads CAISDRDRGNTEAFF. CDR3 sequence (DNA): TGTGCCATCAGTGACCGGGACAGGGGGAACACTGAAGCTTTCTTT.

The V call is TRBV7-9, the J call TRBJ2-5; TRBD2 agrees at 10 bases. J gave up 4 bases and V 1 base, and 3 bases lay outside the gene matches. The CDR3 is 15 amino acids. The germline V gene has CDR1 SEHNR and CDR2 FQNEAQ (reference sequence). The CDR3: CASSLGLAGGETQYF. The DNA for the CDR3 is TGTGCCAGCAGCTTAGGACTAGCGGGTGGAGAGACCCAGTACTTC.

This clone has more than one count but fewer than ten. V and J are TRBV11-3 and TRBJ2-4; D is perhaps TRBD2 (6 bases). V lost 3 bases and J 5 bases, leaving 14 bases between the germline ends. This CDR3 contains 15 residues. Germline V lookup: CDR1 SGHNT, CDR2 YENEEA. The CDR3 DNA reads TGTGCCAGCAGCTTCGGCTGGCGGGGTCAAAACATTCAGTACTTC. Its translation: CASSFGWRGQNIQYF.

This clone appeared a single time. V gene TRBV6-5 combines with J gene TRBJ2-3; D possibly corresponds to TRBD1 (6 bases). This CDR3 has 16 amino acids. CDR1 and CDR2 from the germline V gene are MNHEY and SVGAGI. Deletions cut 0 bases from V and 1 base from J, with 11 bases between. Here the CDR3 reads CASSYSAGVRTDTQYF. The CDR3, as DNA: TGTGCCAGCAGTTACTCGGCAGGGGTACGCACAGATACGCAGTATTTT.